The clone carrying this TCR beta chain was counted a few times. The data were taken from a study of blood T cell repertoires in COVID-19. Across the whole study: Sites across the United States, Italy and Spain contributed samples from acute and convalescent COVID-19.

Trimming took 4 bases from V and 6 from J; bases not matched to a gene: 6. From germline, CDR1 is MGHRA and CDR2 YSYEKL. The CDR3 extends over 14 amino acids. The assay was immunoSEQ multiplex PCR, and TCRdb's table has in-frame clones only and misses some. This table has under 200,000 clones, around 83% appearing once. Source material: peripheral blood. This TCR was recovered from a woman in her 40s with acute or convalescent COVID-19. The V gene is TRBV4-1, the J gene TRBJ1-2, with TRBD1 matching 9 bases. The CDR3 protein is CASSLTGGRDGYTF. In DNA form, the CDR3 reads TGCGCCAGCAGCCTGACAGGGGGTAGGGATGGCTACACCTTC.